The present TCR beta chain was sequenced within a study of shared clonotypes between healthy human individuals. The naive CD8 subset, CD45RO-negative cells positively selected for CCR7, excluded terminally differentiated effector memory CD45RA+ cells. About this clone itself: Antigen unknown.

The assay ran at deep level. Several immunoSEQ plates received, in even portions, the genomic DNA of each subset. Source study methods: Junction-only immunoSEQ data arrived without quality scores, meaning filtering differed. The protocol was immunoSEQ multiplex PCR, while the TCRdb copy is restricted to in-frame clones and leaves out a portion. V, J and clone size reflect that table, while D and trimming were determined from the DNA. The sample consists of over 2 million clones, approximately 94% of them appearing once. This CDR3 is 15 amino acids long. CDR1 and CDR2 from the germline V gene are SNHLY and FYNNEI. The V segment lost 7 bases and the J segment 1 base; nucleotides outside the gene matches: 8. Points from the study as a whole: Against clonotypes common to all four donors, non-shared ones had lower generation probabilities.

The J gene is TRBJ2-7, the V gene TRBV2; 9 bases are shared with TRBD2. Material for sequencing was naive CD8+ T cells sorted from blood. This sequence originates from a man younger than 35 in good health. CDR3 sequence reads: CASTTSGSPSYEQYF. The CDR3 coding sequence is TGTGCCAGCACGACTAGCGGATCTCCTTCCTACGAGCAGTACTTC.